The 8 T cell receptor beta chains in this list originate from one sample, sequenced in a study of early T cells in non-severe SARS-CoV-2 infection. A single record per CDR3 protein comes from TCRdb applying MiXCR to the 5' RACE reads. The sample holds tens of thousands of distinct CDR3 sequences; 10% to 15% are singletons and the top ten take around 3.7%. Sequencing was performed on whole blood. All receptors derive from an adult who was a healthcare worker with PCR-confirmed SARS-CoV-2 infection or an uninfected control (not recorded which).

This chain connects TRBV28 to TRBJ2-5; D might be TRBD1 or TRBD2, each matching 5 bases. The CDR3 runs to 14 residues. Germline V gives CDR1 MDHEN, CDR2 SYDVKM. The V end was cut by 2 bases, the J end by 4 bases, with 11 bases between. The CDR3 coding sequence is TGTGCCAGCAGTTTAATCAATGGGGGAGAGACCCAGTACTTC. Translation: CASSLINGGETQYF.

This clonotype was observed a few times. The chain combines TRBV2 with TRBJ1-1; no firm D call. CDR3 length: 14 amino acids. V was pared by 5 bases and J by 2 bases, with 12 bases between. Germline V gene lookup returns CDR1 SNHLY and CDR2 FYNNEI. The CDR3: CASSSLRPNTEAFF. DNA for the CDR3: TGTGCCAGCAGTAGCCTGCGGCCTAACACTGAAGCTTTCTTT.

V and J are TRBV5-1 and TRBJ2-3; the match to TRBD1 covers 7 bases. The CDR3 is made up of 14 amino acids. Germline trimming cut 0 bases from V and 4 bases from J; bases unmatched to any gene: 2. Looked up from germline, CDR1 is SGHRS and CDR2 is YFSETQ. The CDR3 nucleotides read TGCGCCAGCAGCTTGGACAGGGGACCAGATACGCAGTATTTT. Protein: CASSLDRGPDTQYF.

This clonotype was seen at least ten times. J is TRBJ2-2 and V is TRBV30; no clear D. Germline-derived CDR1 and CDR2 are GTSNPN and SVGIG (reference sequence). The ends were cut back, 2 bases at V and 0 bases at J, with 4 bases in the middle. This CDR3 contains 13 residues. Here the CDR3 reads CAWSTTNTGELFF. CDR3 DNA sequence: TGTGCCTGGAGTACCACGAACACCGGGGAGCTGTTTTTT.

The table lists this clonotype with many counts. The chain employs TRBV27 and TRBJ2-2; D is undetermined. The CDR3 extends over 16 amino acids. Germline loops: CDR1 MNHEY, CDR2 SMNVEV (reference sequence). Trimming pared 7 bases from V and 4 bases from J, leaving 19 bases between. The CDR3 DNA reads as TGTGCCAGCACCTCAAGGACCCTTTTTAGCACCGGGGAGCTGTTTTTT. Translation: CASTSRTLFSTGELFF.

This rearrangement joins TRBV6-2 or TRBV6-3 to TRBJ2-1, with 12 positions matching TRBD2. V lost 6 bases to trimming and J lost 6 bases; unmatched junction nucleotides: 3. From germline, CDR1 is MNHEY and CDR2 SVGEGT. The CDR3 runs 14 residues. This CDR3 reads CASRSSGRGNEQFF. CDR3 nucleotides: TGTGCCAGCAGATCTAGCGGGAGGGGCAATGAGCAGTTCTTC.

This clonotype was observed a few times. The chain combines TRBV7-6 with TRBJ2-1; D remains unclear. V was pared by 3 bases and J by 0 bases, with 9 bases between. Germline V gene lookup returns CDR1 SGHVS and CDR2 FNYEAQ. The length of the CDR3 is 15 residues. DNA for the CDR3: TGTGCCAGCAGCTTTGAGTCAAGCTCCTACAATGAGCAGTTCTTC. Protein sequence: CASSFESSSYNEQFF.

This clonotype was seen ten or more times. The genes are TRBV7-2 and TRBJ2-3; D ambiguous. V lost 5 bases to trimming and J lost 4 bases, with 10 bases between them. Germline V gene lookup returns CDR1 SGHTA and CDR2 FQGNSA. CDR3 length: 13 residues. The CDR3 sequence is CASSENPSDTQYF. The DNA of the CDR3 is TGTGCCAGCAGCGAAAATCCCTCAGATACGCAGTATTTT.